This T cell receptor beta chain was recovered during a study of tumor T cells in aggressive B-cell lymphoma. The table came from immunoSEQ multiplex PCR; TCRdb's copy has only in-frame clones and leaves some out. This sample has 9,900 or so clones, with over 90% found just once. The ends were cut back, 5 bases at V and 4 bases at J, with 15 bases in the middle. This CDR3 has 14 residues. Germline lookup yields CDR1 SEHNR and CDR2 FQNEAQ (reference sequence). The sample was tumor tissue. The sequence came from an adult with diffuse large B cell lymphoma. The rearrangement joins TRBV7-9 to TRBJ2-7; D possibly corresponds to TRBD2 (5 bases). The CDR3 bases are TGTGCCAGCAGCCACCAGCGGAGGATTTACGAGCAGTACTTC. It encodes CASSHQRRIYEQYF.